This T cell receptor (beta chain) emerged from a study of CD8 T cells in ankylosing spondylitis. Study results and caveats: Matched ankylosing spondylitis synovial fluid reportedly showed significant enrichment of disease-linked clones. In the blood and synovial fluid of reactive arthritis, some motif variants had been previously reported. With a CD8+ phenotype, disease-linked clones were relatively rare in peripheral blood.

Germline-derived CDR1 and CDR2 are SGDLS and YYNGEE. The length of the CDR3 is 16 residues. The V gene end was trimmed by 3 bases and the J gene end by 5 bases; junction bases not matched to a gene: 13. Quantitative molecular-barcoded 5'-RACE generated the TCR beta libraries. Each CDR3 protein gets one entry after TCRdb re-called the 5' RACE reads with MiXCR. Altogether roughly 180,000 distinct CDR3 sequences are present, around a tenth being singletons, with the ten largest covering less than 15%. This clonotype came up many times. What it recognizes is unknown. The chain employs TRBV9 and TRBJ2-7; 8 bases map to TRBD2. The receptor's source is a female donor with ankylosing spondylitis or in good health (not recorded which). The sample consisted of blood, either unsorted or a sorted T cell fraction (not recorded which). This chain's CDR3 is CASSASAGGARNEQYF. The DNA of the CDR3 is TGTGCCAGCAGCGCTTCGGCGGGGGGTGCGAGAAACGAGCAGTACTTC.